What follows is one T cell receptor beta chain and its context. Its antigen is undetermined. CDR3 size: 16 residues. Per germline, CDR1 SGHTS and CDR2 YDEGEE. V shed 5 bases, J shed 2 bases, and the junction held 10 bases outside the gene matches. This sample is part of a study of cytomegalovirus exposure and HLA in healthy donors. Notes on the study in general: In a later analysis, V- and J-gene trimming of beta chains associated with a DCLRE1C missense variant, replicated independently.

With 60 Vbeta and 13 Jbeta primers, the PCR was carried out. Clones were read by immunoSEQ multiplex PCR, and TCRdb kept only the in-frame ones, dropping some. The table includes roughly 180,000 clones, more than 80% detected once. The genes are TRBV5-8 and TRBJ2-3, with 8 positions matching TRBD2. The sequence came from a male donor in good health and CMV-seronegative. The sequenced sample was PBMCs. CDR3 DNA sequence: TGTGCCAGCAGTCCCGGGAGGGGTTTATCCACAGATACGCAGTATTTT. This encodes CASSPGRGLSTDTQYF. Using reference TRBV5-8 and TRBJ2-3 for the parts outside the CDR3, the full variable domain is EAGVTQSPTHLIKTRGQQATLRCSPISGHTSVYWYQQALGLGLQFLLWYDEGEERNRGNFPPRFSGRQFPNYSSELNVNALELEDSALYLCASSPGRGLSTDTQYFGPGTRLTVL.